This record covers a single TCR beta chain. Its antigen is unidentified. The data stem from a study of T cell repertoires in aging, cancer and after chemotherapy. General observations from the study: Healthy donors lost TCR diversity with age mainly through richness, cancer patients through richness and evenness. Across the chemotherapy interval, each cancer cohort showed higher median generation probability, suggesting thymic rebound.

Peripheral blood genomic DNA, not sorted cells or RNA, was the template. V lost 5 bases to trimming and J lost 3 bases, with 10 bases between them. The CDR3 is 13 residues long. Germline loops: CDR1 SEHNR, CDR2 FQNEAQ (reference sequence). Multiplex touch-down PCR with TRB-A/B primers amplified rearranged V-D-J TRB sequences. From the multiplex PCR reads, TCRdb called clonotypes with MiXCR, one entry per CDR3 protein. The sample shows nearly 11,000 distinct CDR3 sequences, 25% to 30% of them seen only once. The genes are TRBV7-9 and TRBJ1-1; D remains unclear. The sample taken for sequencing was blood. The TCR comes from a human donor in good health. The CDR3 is CASSRRADTEAFF. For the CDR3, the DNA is TGTGCCAGCAGCCGCCGGGCGGACACTGAAGCTTTCTTT.